This entry concerns a single TCR beta chain. Antigen: not known. V dropped 4 bases and J dropped 0; count of bases not matched to a gene: 9. The CDR3 has 17 amino acids. Germline CDR1 is SGHRS and CDR2 is YFSETQ. The PCR made use of 60 Vbeta and 13 Jbeta primers. Per the original data handling: Later reanalysis found 75 million to 100 million unique TCR beta chains, some 10 million of them shared. TCRdb keeps only in-frame clones here, not all; method: immunoSEQ multiplex PCR. That table gives V, J and clone size, and the DNA gave D and trimming. The repertoire table contains roughly 43,000 clones. This specimen comes from a study of cytomegalovirus exposure and HLA in healthy donors. Study-wide results and caveats: An analysis that was carried out later associated some 17,000 TCR beta sequences with HLA alleles at 0.05 false discovery rate. In an earlier analysis, productive rearrangement rates for most beta V segments clustered near 87% or 30%.

Healthy bone marrow donors formed the donor group. The sequenced sample was PBMCs. The receptor comes from a middle-aged woman in good health and CMV-seronegative. The V and J genes are TRBV5-1 and TRBJ2-3; 9 positions agree with TRBD2. The CDR3 DNA reads as TGCGCCAGCAGCCCCAGGACTAGCGCGAAAAGCACAGATACGCAGTATTTT. Protein: CASSPRTSAKSTDTQYF. Full variable domain (remainder filled in from reference TRBV5-1 and TRBJ2-3): KAGVTQTPRYLIKTRGQQVTLSCSPISGHRSVSWYQQTPGQGLQFLFEYFSETQRNKGNFPGRFSGRQFSNSRSEMNVSTLELGDSALYLCASSPRTSAKSTDTQYFGPGTRLTVL.